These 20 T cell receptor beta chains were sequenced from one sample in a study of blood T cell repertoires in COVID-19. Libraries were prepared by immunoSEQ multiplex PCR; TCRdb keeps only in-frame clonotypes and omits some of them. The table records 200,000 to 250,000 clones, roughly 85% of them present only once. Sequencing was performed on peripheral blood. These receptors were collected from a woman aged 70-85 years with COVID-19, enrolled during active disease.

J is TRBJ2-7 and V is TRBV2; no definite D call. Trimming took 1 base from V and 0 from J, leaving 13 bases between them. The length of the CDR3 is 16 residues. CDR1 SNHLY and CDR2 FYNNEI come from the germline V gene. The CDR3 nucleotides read TGTGCCAGCAGTGAAGAGGCCGTACAGAGCTCCTACGAGCAGTACTTC. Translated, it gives CASSEEAVQSSYEQYF.

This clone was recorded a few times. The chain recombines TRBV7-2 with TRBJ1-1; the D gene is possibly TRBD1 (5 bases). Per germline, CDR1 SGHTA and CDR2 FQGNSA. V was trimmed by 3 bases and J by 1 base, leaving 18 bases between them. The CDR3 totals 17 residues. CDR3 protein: CASSLWSVGLGNTEAFF. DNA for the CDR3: TGTGCCAGCAGCTTGTGGTCAGTGGGGCTCGGGAACACTGAAGCTTTCTTT. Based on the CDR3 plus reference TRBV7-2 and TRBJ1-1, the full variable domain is GAGVSQSPSNKVTEKGKDVELRCDPISGHTALYWYRQSLGQGLEFLIYFQGNSAPDKSGLPSDRFSAERTGGSVSTLTIQRTQQEDSAVYLCASSLWSVGLGNTEAFFGQGTRLTVV.

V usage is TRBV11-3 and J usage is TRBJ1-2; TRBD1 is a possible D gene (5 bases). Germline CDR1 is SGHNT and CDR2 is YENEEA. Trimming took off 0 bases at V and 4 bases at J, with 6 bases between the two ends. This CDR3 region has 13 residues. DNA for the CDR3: TGTGCCAGCAGCTTAGACAGGGCCTATGGCTACACCTTC. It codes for CASSLDRAYGYTF. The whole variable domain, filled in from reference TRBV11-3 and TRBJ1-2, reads EAGVVQSPRYKIIEKKQPVAFWCNPISGHNTLYWYLQNLGQGPELLIRYENEEAVDDSQLPKDRFSAERLKGVDSTLKIQPAELGDSAVYLCASSLDRAYGYTFGSGTRLTVV.

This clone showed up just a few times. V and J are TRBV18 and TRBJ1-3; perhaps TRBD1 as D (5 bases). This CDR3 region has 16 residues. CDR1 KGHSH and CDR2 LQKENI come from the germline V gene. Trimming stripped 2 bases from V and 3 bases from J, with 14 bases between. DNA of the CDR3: TGTGCCAGCTCACCAGTCTTAGCAGGGATTGGAAACACCATATATTTT. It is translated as CASSPVLAGIGNTIYF.

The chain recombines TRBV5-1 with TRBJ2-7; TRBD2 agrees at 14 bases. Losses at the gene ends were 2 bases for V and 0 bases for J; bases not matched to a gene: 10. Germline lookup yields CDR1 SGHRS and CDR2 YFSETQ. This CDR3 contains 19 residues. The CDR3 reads CASSFGTSGSSLSSYEQYF. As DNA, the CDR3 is TGCGCCAGCAGCTTTGGGACTAGCGGGAGTAGCCTCTCCTCCTACGAGCAGTACTTC.

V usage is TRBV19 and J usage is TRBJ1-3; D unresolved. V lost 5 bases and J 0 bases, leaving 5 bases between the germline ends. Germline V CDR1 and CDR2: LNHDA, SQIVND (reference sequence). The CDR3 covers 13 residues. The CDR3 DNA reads TGTGCCAGTAGTGCCTACTCTGGAAACACCATATATTTT. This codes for CASSAYSGNTIYF.

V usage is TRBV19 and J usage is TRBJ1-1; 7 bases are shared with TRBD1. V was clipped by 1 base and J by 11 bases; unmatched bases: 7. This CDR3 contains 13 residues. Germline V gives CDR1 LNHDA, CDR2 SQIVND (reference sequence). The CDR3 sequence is CASSIADRDVAFF. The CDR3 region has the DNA TGTGCCAGTAGTATAGCTGACAGGGATGTTGCTTTCTTT.

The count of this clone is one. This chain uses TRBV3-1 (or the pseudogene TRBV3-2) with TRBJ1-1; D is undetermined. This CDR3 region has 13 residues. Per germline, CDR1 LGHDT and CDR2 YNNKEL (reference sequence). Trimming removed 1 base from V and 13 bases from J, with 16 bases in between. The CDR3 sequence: CASSQGQGLGVFF. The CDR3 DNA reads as TGTGCCAGCAGCCAAGGACAAGGACTTGGGGTTTTCTTT.

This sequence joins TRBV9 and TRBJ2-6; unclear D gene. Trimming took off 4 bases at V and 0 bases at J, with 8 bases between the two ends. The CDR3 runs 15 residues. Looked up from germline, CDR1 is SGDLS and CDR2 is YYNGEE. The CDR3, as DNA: TGTGCCAGCAGCCCGCAGATCTCTGGGGCCAACGTCCTGACTTTC. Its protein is CASSPQISGANVLTF.

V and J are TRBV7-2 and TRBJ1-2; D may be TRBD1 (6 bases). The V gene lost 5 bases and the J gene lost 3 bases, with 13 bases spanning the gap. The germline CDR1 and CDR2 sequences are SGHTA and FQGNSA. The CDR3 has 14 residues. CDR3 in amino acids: CASSTFSGDYGYTF. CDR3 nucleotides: TGTGCCAGCAGCACCTTCTCAGGGGACTATGGCTACACCTTC.

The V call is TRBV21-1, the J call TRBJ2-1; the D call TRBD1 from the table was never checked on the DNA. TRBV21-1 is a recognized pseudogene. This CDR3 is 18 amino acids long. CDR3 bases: TGTGCCAGCAGCATGAAAAGACAGCCCCTTCGGCAGAAGGATGAGCAGTTCTTC. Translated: CASSMKRQPLRQKDEQFF.

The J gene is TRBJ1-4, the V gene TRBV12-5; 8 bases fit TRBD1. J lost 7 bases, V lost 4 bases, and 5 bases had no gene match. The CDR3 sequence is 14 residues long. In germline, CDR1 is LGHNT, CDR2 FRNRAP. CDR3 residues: CASGSDRGGEKLFF. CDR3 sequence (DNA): TGTGCTAGTGGTTCCGACAGGGGTGGTGAAAAACTGTTTTTT.

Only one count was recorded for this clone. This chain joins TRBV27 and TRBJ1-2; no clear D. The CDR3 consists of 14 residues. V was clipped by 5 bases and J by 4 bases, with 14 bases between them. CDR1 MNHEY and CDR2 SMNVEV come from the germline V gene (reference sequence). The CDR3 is CASSPSVGSYGYTF. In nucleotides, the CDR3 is TGTGCCAGCAGTCCATCGGTCGGGAGCTATGGCTACACCTTC.

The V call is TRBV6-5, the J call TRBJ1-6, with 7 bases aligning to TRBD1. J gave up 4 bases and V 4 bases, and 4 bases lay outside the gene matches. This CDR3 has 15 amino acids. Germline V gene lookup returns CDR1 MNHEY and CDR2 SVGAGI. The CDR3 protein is CASSSSGGYNSPLHF. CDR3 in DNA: TGTGCCAGCAGTTCGTCAGGGGGGTATAATTCACCCCTCCACTTT.

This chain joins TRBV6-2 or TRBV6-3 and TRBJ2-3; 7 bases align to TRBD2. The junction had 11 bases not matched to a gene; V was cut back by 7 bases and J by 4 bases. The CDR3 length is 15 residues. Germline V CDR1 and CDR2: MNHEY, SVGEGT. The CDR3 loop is CASTPQLGGADTQYF. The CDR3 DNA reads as TGTGCCAGCACCCCCCAATTGGGGGGGGCAGATACGCAGTATTTT.

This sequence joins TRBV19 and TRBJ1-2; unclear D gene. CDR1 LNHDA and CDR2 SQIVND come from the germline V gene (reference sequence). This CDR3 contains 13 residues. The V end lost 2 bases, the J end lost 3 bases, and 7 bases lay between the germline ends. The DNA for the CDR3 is TGTGCCAGTAGTATATTAGGAGACTATGGCTACACCTTC. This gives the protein CASSILGDYGYTF.

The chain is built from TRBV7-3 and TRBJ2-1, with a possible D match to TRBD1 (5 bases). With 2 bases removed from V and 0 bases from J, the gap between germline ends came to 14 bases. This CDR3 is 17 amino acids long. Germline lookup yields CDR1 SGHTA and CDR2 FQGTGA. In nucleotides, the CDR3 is TGTGCCAGCAGCTTATTGGGGCTTTCGAGCTCCTACAATGAGCAGTTCTTC. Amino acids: CASSLLGLSSSYNEQFF.

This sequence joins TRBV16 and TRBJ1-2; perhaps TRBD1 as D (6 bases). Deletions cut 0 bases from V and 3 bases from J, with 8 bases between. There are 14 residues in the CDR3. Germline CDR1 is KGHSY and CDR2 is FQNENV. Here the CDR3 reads CASSQSRQDYGYTF. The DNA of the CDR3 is TGTGCCAGCAGCCAATCCCGACAGGACTATGGCTACACCTTC. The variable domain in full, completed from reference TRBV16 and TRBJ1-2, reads GEEVAQTPKHLVRGEGQKAKLYCAPIKGHSYVFWYQQVLKNEFKFLISFQNENVFDETGMPKERFSAKCLPNSPCSLEIQATKLEDSAVYFCASSQSRQDYGYTFGSGTRLTVV.

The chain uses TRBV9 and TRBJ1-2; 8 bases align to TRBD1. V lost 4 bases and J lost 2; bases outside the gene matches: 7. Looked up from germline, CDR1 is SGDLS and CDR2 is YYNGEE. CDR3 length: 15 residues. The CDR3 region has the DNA TGTGCCAGCAGCTATAGGCAGGGGGCCAACTATGGCTACACCTTC. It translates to CASSYRQGANYGYTF.

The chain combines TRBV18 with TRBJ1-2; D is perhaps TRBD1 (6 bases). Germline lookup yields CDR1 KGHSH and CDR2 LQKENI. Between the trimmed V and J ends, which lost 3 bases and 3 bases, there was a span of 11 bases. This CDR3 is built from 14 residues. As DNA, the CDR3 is TGTGCCAGCTCACCGGCAGGGGAGCACTATGGCTACACCTTC. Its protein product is CASSPAGEHYGYTF.